The 28 T cell receptor beta chains presented below share a single source sample, sequenced in a study of early T cells in non-severe SARS-CoV-2 infection. TCRdb reprocessed the 5' RACE reads via MiXCR and lists one record per CDR3 protein. The sample carries roughly 32,000 distinct CDR3 sequences, 5% to 7% recorded once. Input material: whole blood. All receptors come from an adult who was a healthcare worker with PCR-confirmed SARS-CoV-2 infection or an uninfected control (not recorded which).

The chain is built from TRBV7-2 and TRBJ2-7; D call uncertain. V shed 1 base and J shed 4 bases, with 8 bases lying between them. The CDR3 spans 13 residues. Per the germline V gene, CDR1 is SGHTA and CDR2 is FQGNSA. The CDR3, as DNA: TGTGCCAGCAGCTTAGAGCCGTTATACGAGCAGTACTTC. Translated, it gives CASSLEPLYEQYF.

This clonotype was picked up many times. The J gene is TRBJ1-2, the V gene TRBV21-1. TRBV21-1 is a pseudogene locus. The CDR3 has 13 residues. The CDR3 nucleotides read TGTGCCAGCAGCAGGCAAGGAGGCTATGGCTACACCTTC. Residues: CASSRQGGYGYTF.

This clonotype came up many times. The chain employs TRBV28 and TRBJ1-1, with a weak D call TRBD1 (5 bases). V was shortened by 7 bases and J by 5 bases, with 17 bases between the two germline ends. The CDR3 covers 14 residues. CDR1 is MDHEN, CDR2 SYDVKM, per germline. Here the CDR3 reads CASTPGQGGTEAFF. CDR3 sequence (DNA): TGTGCCAGCACCCCAGGGCAGGGAGGAACTGAAGCTTTCTTT.

Relative to its sample, this clonotype is medium-sized. V gene TRBV12-3 or TRBV12-4 combines with J gene TRBJ1-6, with 7 bases aligning to TRBD1. Trimming cost V 8 bases and J 7 bases; bases outside gene matches: 14. The CDR3 is 16 amino acids. CDR3 sequence reads: CASCHDRVTLNSPLHF. CDR3 DNA: TGTGCCAGCTGCCACGACAGGGTGACGCTAAATTCACCCCTCCACTTT.

This clonotype was detected many times. The chain joins TRBV3-1 to TRBJ2-3; the match to TRBD1 covers 7 bases. The junction had 3 bases not matched to a gene; V was cut back by 5 bases and J by 1 base. CDR3 length: 14 amino acids. Per germline, CDR1 LGHDT and CDR2 YNNKEL (reference sequence). CDR3 DNA: TGTGCCAGCAGCAAAGGACAGGGCACAGATACGCAGTATTTT. It codes for CASSKGQGTDTQYF.

The V gene is TRBV5-4, the J gene TRBJ2-3; D uncertain. Trimming stripped 4 bases from V and 2 bases from J, with 5 bases between. This CDR3 is built from 12 residues. Germline V gives CDR1 SGHNT, CDR2 YYREEE (reference sequence). This CDR3 is CASSDPTDTQYF. As DNA, the CDR3 is TGTGCCAGCAGCGACCCCACAGATACGCAGTATTTT.

V is TRBV5-4 and J is TRBJ2-1; no firm D call. Germline CDR1 is SGHNT and CDR2 is YYREEE (reference sequence). This CDR3 is 15 amino acids long. Trimming left V 5 bases short and J 6 bases short, with 18 bases between. CDR3 DNA sequence: TGTGCCAGCAGACAAATGGCGGTAGCTCGCAATGAGCAGTTCTTC. This codes for CASRQMAVARNEQFF. The whole variable domain, filled in from reference TRBV5-4 and TRBJ2-1, reads ETGVTQSPTHLIKTRGQQVTLRCSSQSGHNTVSWYQQALGQGPQFIFQYYREEENGRGNFPPRFSGLQFPNYSSELNVNALELDDSALYLCASRQMAVARNEQFFGPGTRLTVL.

This clonotype came up many times. V usage is TRBV12-3 or TRBV12-4 and J usage is TRBJ2-5, with TRBD1 matching over 9 bases. Germline trimming cut 3 bases from V and 5 bases from J; bases unmatched to any gene: 13. The CDR3 is 17 residues long. The CDR3, as DNA: TGTGCCAGCAGTTTCTCGGACAGGGGAAGGGGTCCGGAGACCCAGTACTTC. It translates to CASSFSDRGRGPETQYF.

In its sample, this clonotype was seen many times. J is TRBJ2-1 and V is TRBV20-1; D unclear. Germline CDR1 is DFQATT and CDR2 is SNEGSKA (reference sequence). The CDR3 totals 12 residues. V gave up 3 bases and J gave up 9 bases, with 12 bases separating them. The CDR3 reads CSARGNLVEQFF. In DNA form, the CDR3 reads TGCAGTGCTAGGGGGAACTTAGTTGAGCAGTTCTTC.

This clonotype was counted between two and nine times. The chain joins TRBV4-3 to TRBJ1-3; D is ambiguous. The germline V and J ends were trimmed by 1 base and 0 bases, with 7 bases remaining between them. In germline, CDR1 is LGHNA, CDR2 YSLEER. The CDR3 consists of 15 residues. The CDR3 region has the DNA TGCGCCAGCAGCCAAGCTAGTAGCTCTGGAAACACCATATATTTT. This translates into CASSQASSSGNTIYF.

This clonotype has a count of ten or more. The junction departs from germline at one end; a sequencing error may be responsible. The chain couples TRBV12-3 or TRBV12-4 to TRBJ2-5; D uncertain. The CDR3 totals 13 residues. CDR3 coding DNA: TGTGCCAGCAGTGTAGCATTCCAAGAGACCCAGTACTTC. It is translated as CASSVAFQETQYF.

The V and J genes are TRBV2 and TRBJ1-3; D ambiguous. V lost 1 base to trimming and J lost 4 bases, with 8 bases between them. Germline CDR1 is SNHLY and CDR2 is FYNNEI. The CDR3 loop spans 14 amino acids. This CDR3 is CASSEDGRGNTIYF. The DNA of the CDR3 is TGTGCCAGCAGTGAAGATGGTAGAGGAAACACCATATATTTT.

This clonotype showed up just a few times. The junction differs from germline at one of its ends, possibly a read error. The chain joins TRBV15 to TRBJ2-1; 7 positions match TRBD1. Germline loops: CDR1 LNHNV, CDR2 YYDKDF (reference sequence). The length of the CDR3 is 16 residues. CDR3 amino acids: CATSREDRPLYNEQFF. The CDR3 DNA follows: TGTGCCACCAGCCGAGAGGACAGGCCCCTCTACAATGAGCAGTTCTTC.

The V and J genes are TRBV4-1 and TRBJ2-3, with D possibly TRBD2 on 6 matching bases. The V gene lost 4 bases and the J gene lost 2 bases, with 16 bases spanning the gap. The CDR3 is 16 amino acids. Germline assignment: CDR1 MGHRA and CDR2 YSYEKL. CDR3 residues: CASSLLDGGYTDTQYF. The CDR3 DNA reads as TGCGCCAGCAGCCTCCTGGATGGGGGGTACACAGATACGCAGTATTTT.

The sample holds many counts of this clonotype. V usage is TRBV18 and J usage is TRBJ1-2; 9 nucleotides line up with TRBD1. CDR1 is KGHSH and CDR2 is LQKENI in the germline V gene. The CDR3 is made up of 14 amino acids. V trimming: 3 bases; J trimming: 5 bases; junction bases outside the gene matches: 4. DNA of the CDR3: TGTGCCAGCTCACCGGAAGGGACAGGGTATGGCTACACCTTC. It yields the protein CASSPEGTGYGYTF.

The table lists this clonotype with many counts. This CDR3 reads CASRPGQGSDEQFF. CDR3 coding DNA: TGTGCCAGCAGGCCGGGACAGGGGTCGGATGAGCAGTTCTTC. The V call is TRBV6-1, the J call TRBJ2-1, with 10 bases matching TRBD1. CDR3 length: 14 residues. Unmatched junction bases numbered 7, after V lost 6 bases and J lost 8 bases. Germline V gene sequence: CDR1 MNHNS, CDR2 SASEGT.

This clonotype was detected a few times. This chain connects TRBV30 to TRBJ1-2, with D possibly matching TRBD1 (5 bases). The CDR3 spans 13 residues. Germline lookup yields CDR1 GTSNPN and CDR2 SVGIG (reference sequence). V was trimmed by 6 bases and J by 4 bases, leaving 15 bases between them. CDR3 sequence reads: CACSRGEGYGYTF. Written as DNA, the CDR3 is TGTGCCTGCAGCCGAGGGGAAGGCTATGGCTACACCTTC.

On this clonotype itself: A read error may explain this, as a much larger clone is one base away. This chain uses TRBV7-2 with TRBJ2-5; 8 bases match TRBD2. Germline V gene sequence: CDR1 SGHTA, CDR2 FQGNSA. The CDR3 is 14 amino acids. The CDR3 loop is CASSRPGLEETLYF. The CDR3 nucleotides are TGTGCCAGCAGTCGCCCGGGACTAGAAGAGACCCTGTACTTC.

This chain joins TRBV27 and TRBJ2-3, with 8 bases aligning to TRBD2. CDR3 length equals 16 residues. Germline V gives CDR1 MNHEY, CDR2 SMNVEV (reference sequence). V dropped 4 bases and J dropped 4; count of bases not matched to a gene: 10. CDR3 amino acids: CASSSPGLGIPDTQYF. CDR3 sequence (DNA): TGTGCCAGCAGTTCCCCGGGACTAGGTATCCCAGATACGCAGTATTTT.

The chain combines TRBV12-3 or TRBV12-4 with TRBJ1-4; 9 bases are a match to TRBD1. The length of the CDR3 is 14 residues. V was clipped by 3 bases and J by 10 bases; unmatched bases: 6. CDR3 coding DNA: TGTGCCAGCAGTTTTCCGGGACAGGGCCCAAAACTGTTTTTT. Residues: CASSFPGQGPKLFF.

The J gene is TRBJ2-7, the V gene TRBV3-1, with 11 nucleotides matching TRBD1. CDR3 length: 15 amino acids. The V segment lost 2 bases and the J segment 2 bases; nucleotides outside the gene matches: 2. Per germline, CDR1 LGHDT and CDR2 YNNKEL (reference sequence). The CDR3 DNA sequence: TGTGCCAGCAGCCAAACGGGACAGGGGGCCTACGAGCAGTACTTC. This sequence encodes CASSQTGQGAYEQYF.

The chain has TRBV30 and TRBJ2-7; no clear D. The CDR3 runs to 14 residues. V dropped 0 bases and J dropped 4 bases, with 13 bases sitting between them. Germline CDR1 and CDR2: GTSNPN and SVGIG (reference sequence). CDR3 bases: TGTGCCTGGAGTGTCGGATCCCTTGCTTACGAGCAGTACTTC. This translates into CAWSVGSLAYEQYF.

This clonotype has a count of ten or more. The chain employs TRBV7-2 and TRBJ2-7; D possibly corresponds to TRBD1 (5 bases). Germline CDR1 SGHTA, CDR2 FQGNSA. Trimming shortened V by 4 bases and J by 6 bases, and 10 bases separated the two germline ends. The CDR3 is 12 residues long. The CDR3 DNA reads TGTGCCAGCAGCTCTCAGGGTTTCGAGCAGTACTTC. Protein sequence: CASSSQGFEQYF.

This clonotype was recorded many times. The V call is TRBV3-1, the J call TRBJ1-1; D ambiguous. The ends were cut back, 4 bases at V and 4 bases at J, with 13 bases in the middle. The CDR3 runs to 14 residues. Germline loops: CDR1 LGHDT, CDR2 YNNKEL (reference sequence). CDR3 in amino acids: CASSPTPAFTEAFF. The DNA of the CDR3 is TGTGCCAGCAGCCCCACACCGGCCTTCACTGAAGCTTTCTTT.

This clonotype was observed at least ten times. This chain joins TRBV19 and TRBJ1-2; D unclear. Germline loops: CDR1 LNHDA, CDR2 SQIVND (reference sequence). The CDR3 is 13 residues long. The ends were cut back, 1 base at V and 2 bases at J, with 5 bases in the middle. Here the CDR3 reads CASSIGENYGYTF. DNA for the CDR3: TGTGCCAGTAGTATAGGAGAAAACTATGGCTACACCTTC. Full variable domain (remainder filled in from reference TRBV19 and TRBJ1-2): DGGITQSPKYLFRKEGQNVTLSCEQNLNHDAMYWYRQDPGQGLRLIYYSQIVNDFQKGDIAEGYSVSREKKESFPLTVTSAQKNPTAFYLCASSIGENYGYTFGSGTRLTVV.

The J gene is TRBJ2-4, the V gene TRBV7-6; 10 nucleotides align to TRBD2. Trimming cost V 1 base and J 4 bases; bases outside gene matches: 1. Germline V gene data show CDR1 as SGHVS and CDR2 as FNYEAQ. The CDR3 consists of 15 residues. CDR3 residues: CASSLELAGKNIQYF. The CDR3 nucleotides are TGTGCCAGCAGCTTAGAACTAGCGGGGAAAAACATTCAGTACTTC.

The table lists this clonotype with many counts. This chain connects TRBV7-2 to TRBJ2-7; 8 nucleotides align to TRBD2. Germline V gives CDR1 SGHTA, CDR2 FQGNSA. There are 14 residues in the CDR3. With 4 bases clipped from V and 6 bases from J, the junction kept 8 bases outside the gene matches. The CDR3 protein is CASSYATSAGEQYF. CDR3 DNA sequence: TGTGCCAGCAGCTATGCGACTAGCGCGGGCGAGCAGTACTTC.

This clonotype was detected ten times or more. The chain joins TRBV5-5 to TRBJ2-7, with TRBD1 identical over 7 bases. Germline lookup yields CDR1 SGHKS and CDR2 YYEKEE (reference sequence). CDR3 length: 14 residues. Trimming took 5 bases from V and 2 from J; bases not matched to a gene: 7. DNA for the CDR3: TGTGCCAGCAGAACCGGACAGGCCGCCTACGAGCAGTACTTC. This sequence encodes CASRTGQAAYEQYF.